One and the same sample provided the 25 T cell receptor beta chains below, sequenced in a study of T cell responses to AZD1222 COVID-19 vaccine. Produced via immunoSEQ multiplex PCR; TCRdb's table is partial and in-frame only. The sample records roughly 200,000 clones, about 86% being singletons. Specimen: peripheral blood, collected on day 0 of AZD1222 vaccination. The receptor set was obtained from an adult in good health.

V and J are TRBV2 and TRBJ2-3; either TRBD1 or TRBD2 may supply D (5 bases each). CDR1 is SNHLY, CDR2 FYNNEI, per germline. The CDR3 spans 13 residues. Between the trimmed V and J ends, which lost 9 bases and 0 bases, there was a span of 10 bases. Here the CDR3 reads CARGTASTDTQYF. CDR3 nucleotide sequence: TGTGCCAGAGGGACGGCTAGCACAGATACGCAGTATTTT.

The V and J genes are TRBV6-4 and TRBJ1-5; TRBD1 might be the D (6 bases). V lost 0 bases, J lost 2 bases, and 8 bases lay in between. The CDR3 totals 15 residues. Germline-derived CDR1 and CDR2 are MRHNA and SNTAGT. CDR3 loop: CASSDSGGGNQPQHF. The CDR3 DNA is TGTGCCAGCAGTGACTCGGGGGGCGGCAATCAGCCCCAGCATTTT.

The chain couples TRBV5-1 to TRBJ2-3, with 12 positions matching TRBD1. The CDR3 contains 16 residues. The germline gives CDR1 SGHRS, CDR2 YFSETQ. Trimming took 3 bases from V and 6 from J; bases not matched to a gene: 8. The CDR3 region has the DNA TGCGCCAGCAGCTCCTCCGGGACAGGGGGCGGGGATACGCAGTATTTT. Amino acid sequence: CASSSSGTGGGDTQYF.

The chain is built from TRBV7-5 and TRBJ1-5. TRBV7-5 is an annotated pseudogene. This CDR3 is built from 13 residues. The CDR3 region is CVRSGSRNQPQHF. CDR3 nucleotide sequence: TGTGTCAGAAGCGGGTCGCGAAATCAGCCCCAGCATTTT.

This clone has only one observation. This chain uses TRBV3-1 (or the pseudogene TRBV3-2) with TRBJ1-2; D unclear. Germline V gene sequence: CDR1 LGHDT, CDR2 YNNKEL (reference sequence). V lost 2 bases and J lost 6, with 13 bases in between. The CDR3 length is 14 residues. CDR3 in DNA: TGTGCCAGCAGCCAACGGGTAGGTGACCATGGCTACACCTTC. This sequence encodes CASSQRVGDHGYTF.

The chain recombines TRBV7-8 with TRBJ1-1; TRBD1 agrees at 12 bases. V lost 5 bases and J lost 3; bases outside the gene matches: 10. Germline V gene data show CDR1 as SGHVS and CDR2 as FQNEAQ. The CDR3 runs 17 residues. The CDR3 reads CASSHRDRGLLDTEAFF. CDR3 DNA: TGTGCCAGCAGCCACCGGGACAGGGGGCTTTTGGACACTGAAGCTTTCTTT.

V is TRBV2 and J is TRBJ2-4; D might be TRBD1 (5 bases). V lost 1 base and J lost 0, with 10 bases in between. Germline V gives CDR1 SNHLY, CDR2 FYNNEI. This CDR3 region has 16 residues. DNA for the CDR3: TGTGCCAGCAGTGAAGAGGCCAGGGTAGCCAAAAACATTCAGTACTTC. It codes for CASSEEARVAKNIQYF.

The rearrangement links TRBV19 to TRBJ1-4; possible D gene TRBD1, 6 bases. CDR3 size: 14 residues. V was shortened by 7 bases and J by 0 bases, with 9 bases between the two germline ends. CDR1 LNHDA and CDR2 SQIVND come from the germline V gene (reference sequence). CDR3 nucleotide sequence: TGTGCCAGTAAAGGGGGAGCAACTAATGAAAAACTGTTTTTT. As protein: CASKGGATNEKLFF.

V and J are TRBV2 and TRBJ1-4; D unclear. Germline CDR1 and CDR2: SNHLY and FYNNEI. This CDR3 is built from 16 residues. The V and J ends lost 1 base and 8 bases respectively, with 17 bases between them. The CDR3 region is CASSEESLQLGEKLFF. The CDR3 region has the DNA TGTGCCAGCAGTGAAGAGTCATTACAGCTCGGGGAAAAACTGTTTTTT.

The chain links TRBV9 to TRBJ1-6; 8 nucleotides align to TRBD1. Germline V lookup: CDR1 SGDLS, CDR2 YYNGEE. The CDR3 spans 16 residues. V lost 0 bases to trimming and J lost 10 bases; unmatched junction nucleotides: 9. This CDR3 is CASSVAPGTGTSPLHF. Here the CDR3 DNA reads TGTGCCAGCAGCGTAGCTCCCGGGACAGGAACGTCACCCCTCCACTTT.

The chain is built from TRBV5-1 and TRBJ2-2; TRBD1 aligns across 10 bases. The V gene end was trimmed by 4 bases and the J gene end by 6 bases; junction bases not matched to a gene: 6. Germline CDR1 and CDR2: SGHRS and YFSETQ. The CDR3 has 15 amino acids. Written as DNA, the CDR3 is TGCGCCAGCAGCCCGGACAGGGGGGCGGCCGGGGAGCTGTTTTTT. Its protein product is CASSPDRGAAGELFF.

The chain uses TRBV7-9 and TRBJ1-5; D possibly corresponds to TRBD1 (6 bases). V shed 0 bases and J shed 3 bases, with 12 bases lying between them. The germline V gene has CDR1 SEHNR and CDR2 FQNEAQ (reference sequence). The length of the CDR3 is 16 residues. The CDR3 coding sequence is TGTGCCAGCAGCTTAGCGGGCAGGGGCATCAATCAGCCCCAGCATTTT. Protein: CASSLAGRGINQPQHF.

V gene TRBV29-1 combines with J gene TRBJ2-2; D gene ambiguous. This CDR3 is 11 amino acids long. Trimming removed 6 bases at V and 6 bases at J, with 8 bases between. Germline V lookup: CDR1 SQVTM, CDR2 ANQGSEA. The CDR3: CSVLGAGELFF. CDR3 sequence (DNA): TGCAGCGTCCTGGGCGCCGGGGAGCTGTTTTTT.

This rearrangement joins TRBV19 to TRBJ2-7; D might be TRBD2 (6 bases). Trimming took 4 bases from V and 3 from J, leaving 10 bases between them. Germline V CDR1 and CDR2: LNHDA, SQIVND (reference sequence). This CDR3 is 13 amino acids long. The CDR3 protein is CASSTGLLYEQYF. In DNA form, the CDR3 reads TGTGCCAGTAGTACGGGACTGCTCTACGAGCAGTACTTC.

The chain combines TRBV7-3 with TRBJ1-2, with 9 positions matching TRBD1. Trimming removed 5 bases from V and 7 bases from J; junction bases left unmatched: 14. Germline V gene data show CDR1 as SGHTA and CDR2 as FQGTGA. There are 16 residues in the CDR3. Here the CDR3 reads CASSPTVLQGAGGYTF. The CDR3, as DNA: TGTGCCAGCAGCCCGACAGTATTACAGGGGGCGGGTGGCTACACCTTC.

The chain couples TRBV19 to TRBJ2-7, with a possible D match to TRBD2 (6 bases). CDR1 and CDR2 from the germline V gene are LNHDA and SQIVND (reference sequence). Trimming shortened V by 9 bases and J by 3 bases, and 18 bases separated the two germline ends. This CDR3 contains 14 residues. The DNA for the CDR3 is TGTGCCAGCCGGGGCGGGGCAGCCATCTACGAGCAGTACTTC. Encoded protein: CASRGGAAIYEQYF.

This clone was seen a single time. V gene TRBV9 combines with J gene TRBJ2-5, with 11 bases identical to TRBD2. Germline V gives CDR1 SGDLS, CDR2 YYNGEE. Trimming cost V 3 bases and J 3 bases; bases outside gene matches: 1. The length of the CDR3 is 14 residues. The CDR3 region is CASSDSGGEETQYF. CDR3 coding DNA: TGTGCCAGCAGCGATAGCGGGGGGGAAGAGACCCAGTACTTC.

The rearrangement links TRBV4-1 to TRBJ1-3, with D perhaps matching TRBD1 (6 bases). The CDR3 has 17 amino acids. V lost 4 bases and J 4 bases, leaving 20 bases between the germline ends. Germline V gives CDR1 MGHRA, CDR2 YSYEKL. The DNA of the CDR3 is TGCGCCAGCAGCCCCCTGAGGATGGCAGGGGAGGGAAACACCATATATTTT. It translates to CASSPLRMAGEGNTIYF.

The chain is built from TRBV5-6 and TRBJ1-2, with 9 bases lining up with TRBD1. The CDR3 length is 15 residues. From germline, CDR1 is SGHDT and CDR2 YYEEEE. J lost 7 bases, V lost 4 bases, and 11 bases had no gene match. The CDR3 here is CASSPGTGIMFGYTF. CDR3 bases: TGTGCCAGCAGCCCAGGGACAGGGATTATGTTTGGCTACACCTTC.

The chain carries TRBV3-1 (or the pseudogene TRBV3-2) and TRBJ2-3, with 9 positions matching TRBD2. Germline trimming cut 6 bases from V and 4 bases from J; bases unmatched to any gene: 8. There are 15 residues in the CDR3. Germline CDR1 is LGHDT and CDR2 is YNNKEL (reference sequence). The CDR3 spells CASSPGTSSSDTQYF. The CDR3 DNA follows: TGTGCCAGCAGTCCCGGGACTAGCAGCTCAGATACGCAGTATTTT.

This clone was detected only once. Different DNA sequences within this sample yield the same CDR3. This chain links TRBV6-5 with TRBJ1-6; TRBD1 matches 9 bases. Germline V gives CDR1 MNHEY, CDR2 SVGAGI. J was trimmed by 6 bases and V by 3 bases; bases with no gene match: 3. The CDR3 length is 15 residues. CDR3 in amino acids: CASSYGGQGNSPLHF. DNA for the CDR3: TGTGCCAGCAGTTATGGGGGACAGGGTAATTCACCCCTCCACTTT.

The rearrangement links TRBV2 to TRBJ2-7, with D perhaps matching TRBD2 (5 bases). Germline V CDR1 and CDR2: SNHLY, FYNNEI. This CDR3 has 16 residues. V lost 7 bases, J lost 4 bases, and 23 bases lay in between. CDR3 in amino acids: CASTPAEGLKAYEQYF. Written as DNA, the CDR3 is TGTGCCAGCACCCCAGCCGAGGGCCTAAAGGCATACGAGCAGTACTTC. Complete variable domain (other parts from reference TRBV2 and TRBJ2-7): EPEVTQTPSHQVTQMGQEVILRCVPISNHLYFYWYRQILGQKVEFLVSFYNNEISEKSEIFDDQFSVERPDGSNFTLKIRSTKLEDSAMYFCASTPAEGLKAYEQYFGPGTRLTVT.

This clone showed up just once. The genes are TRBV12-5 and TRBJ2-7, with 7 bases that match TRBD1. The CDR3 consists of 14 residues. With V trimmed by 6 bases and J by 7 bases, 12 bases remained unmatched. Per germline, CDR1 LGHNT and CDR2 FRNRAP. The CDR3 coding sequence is TGTGCTAGTGGGATATCAGGGGGTGGAAGAGAGCAGTACTTC. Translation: CASGISGGGREQYF.

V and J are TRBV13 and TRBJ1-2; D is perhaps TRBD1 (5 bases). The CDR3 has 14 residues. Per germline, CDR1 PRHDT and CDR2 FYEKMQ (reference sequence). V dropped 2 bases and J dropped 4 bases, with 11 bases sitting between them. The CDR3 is CASSLRGLPYGYTF. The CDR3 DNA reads TGTGCCAGCAGCTTACGGGGGTTACCCTATGGCTACACCTTC.

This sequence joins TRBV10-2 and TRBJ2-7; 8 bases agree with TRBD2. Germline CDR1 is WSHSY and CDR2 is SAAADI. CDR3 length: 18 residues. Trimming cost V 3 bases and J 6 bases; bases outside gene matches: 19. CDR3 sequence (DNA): TGCGCCAGCAGTGATTTTGGGGAGCGGGGGCCGACCCGTAGCGAGCAGTACTTC. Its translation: CASSDFGERGPTRSEQYF.